The clone carrying this T cell receptor beta chain was detected once. As yet, its antigen is unknown. This record comes from a study of STAT5B mutations in CD4+ large granular lymphocyte leukemia. General study points: Main leukemic clonotypes were patient-specific, but about 26% appeared at low frequency elsewhere.

Per the original data handling: A productive frequency of 2.59 x 10-5 was the lowest detectable. The protocol was immunoSEQ multiplex PCR, while the TCRdb copy is restricted to in-frame clones and leaves out a portion. The V and J calls and the clone size are those of that table, but D and trimming were determined from the DNA. The sample lists 37,000 or so clones, 70% to 90% occurring once. The sequenced sample consisted of CD4+ T cells from blood buffy coats. The source of this sequence is a human donor in good health.

The CDR3 loop reads CATSSGGAAQETQYF. CDR3 in DNA: TGCGCCACATCCTCGGGAGGCGCAGCCCAAGAGACCCAGTACTTC. V is TRBV5-1 and J is TRBJ2-5, with 7 bases fitting TRBD2. Germline V CDR1 and CDR2: SGHRS, YFSETQ. Trimming took 9 bases from V and 1 from J; bases not matched to a gene: 12. The CDR3 is 15 residues long.